This T cell receptor beta chain stems from a study of patients and donors after allogeneic stem cell transplantation. TCRdb redid the calling of the RT-PCR reads with MiXCR, one entry per CDR3 protein. Of roughly 200,000 distinct CDR3 sequences detected, 35% to 50% appear once; the ten largest clones hold about 35%. This clonotype was obtained from a human donor who was either an allogeneic HSCT recipient or a stem cell or donor lymphocyte infusion donor (not recorded which). It is not recorded whose cells these are; they may come from a transplant donor. Sequencing was carried out using blood, either unsorted or a sorted T cell fraction (not recorded which).

In DNA form, the CDR3 reads TGCAGTGCTAGAGAATGGACGGGCAGGGCATCGACAGATACGCAGTATTTT. Translated: CSAREWTGRASTDTQYF. This chain links TRBV20-1 with TRBJ2-3; maybe TRBD1 (5 bases). Trimming removed 0 bases from V and 3 bases from J, with 19 bases in between. The V gene's germline CDR1 is DFQATT and CDR2 SNEGSKA (reference sequence). The CDR3 is made up of 17 amino acids.